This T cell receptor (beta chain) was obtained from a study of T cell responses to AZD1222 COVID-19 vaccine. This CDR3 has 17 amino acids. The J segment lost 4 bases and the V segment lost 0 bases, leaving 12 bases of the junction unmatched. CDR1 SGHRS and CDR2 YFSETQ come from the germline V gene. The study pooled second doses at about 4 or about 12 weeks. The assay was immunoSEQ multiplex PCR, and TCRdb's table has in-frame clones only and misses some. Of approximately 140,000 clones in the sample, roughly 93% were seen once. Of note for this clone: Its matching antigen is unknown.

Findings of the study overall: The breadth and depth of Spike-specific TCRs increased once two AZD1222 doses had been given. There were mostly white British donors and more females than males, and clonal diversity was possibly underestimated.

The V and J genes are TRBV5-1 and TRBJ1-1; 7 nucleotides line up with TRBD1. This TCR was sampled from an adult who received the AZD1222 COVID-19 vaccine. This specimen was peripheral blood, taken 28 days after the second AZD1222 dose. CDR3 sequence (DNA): TGCGCCAGCAGCTTGGAAGGGACAGACCCCCCGGGCACTGAAGCTTTCTTT. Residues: CASSLEGTDPPGTEAFF.